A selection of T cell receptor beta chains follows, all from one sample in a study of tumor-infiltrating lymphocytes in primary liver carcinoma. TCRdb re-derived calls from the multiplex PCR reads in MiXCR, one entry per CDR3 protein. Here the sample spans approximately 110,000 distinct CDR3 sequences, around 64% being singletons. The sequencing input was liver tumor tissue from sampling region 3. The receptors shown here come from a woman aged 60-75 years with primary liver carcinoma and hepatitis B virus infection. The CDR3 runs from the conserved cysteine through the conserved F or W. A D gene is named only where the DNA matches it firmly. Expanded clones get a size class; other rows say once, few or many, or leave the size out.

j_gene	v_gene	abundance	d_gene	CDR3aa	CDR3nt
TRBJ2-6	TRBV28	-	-	CASAQSGANVLTF	TGTGCCAGCGCCCAATCTGGGGCCAACGTCCTGACTTTC
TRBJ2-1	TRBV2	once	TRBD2	CASNPLAGGYNEQFF	TGTGCCAGCAATCCACTAGCGGGAGGGTACAATGAGCAGTTCTTC
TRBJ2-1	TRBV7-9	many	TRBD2	CASSAGLAVYNEQFF	TGTGCCAGCAGCGCGGGACTAGCGGTATACAATGAGCAGTTCTTC
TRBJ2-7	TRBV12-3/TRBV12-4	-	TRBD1	CASSNPGTGFSYRKYF	TGTGCCAGCAGTAATCCCGGGACAGGGTTCTCCTACAGGAAGTACTTC
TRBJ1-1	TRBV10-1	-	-	CASSERQEMTTEAFF	TGCGCCAGCAGTGAGCGACAGGAGATGACCACTGAAGCTTTCTTT
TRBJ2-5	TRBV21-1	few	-	CASSKDVSGLIKKETQYF	TGTGCCAGCAGCAAAGACGTTTCGGGACTAATAAAAAAAGAGACCCAGTACTTC
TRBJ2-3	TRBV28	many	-	CASSFLSGTDTQYF	TGTGCCAGCAGCTTCCTCTCCGGGACAGATACGCAGTATTTT
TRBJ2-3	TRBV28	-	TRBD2	CASSRRASGRGWQDTQYF	TGTGCCAGCAGCCGGAGGGCTAGCGGGAGGGGGTGGCAAGATACGCAGTATTTT
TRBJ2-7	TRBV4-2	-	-	CASSPSVGGRKPVSLHEQYF	TGTGCCAGCAGTCCCTCGGTCGGTGGGAGGAAACCGGTTTCCCTCCACGAGCAGTACTTC
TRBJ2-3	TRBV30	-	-	CAWSVGVSTDTQYF	TGTGCCTGGAGTGTGGGGGTCAGCACAGATACGCAGTATTTT
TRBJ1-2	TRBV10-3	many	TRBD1	CALRQGVFYGYTF	TGTGCCCTAAGACAGGGAGTTTTCTATGGCTACACCTTC
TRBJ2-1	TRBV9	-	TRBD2	CASSVVGTSGNEQFF	TGTGCCAGCAGCGTAGTCGGGACTAGCGGAAATGAGCAGTTCTTC
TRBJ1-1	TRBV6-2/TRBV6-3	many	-	CARRGGNTEAFF	TGTGCCCGCCGGGGGGGAAACACTGAAGCTTTCTTT
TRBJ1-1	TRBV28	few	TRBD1	CAGSWGQGTEAFF	TGTGCCGGCAGTTGGGGACAGGGCACTGAAGCTTTCTTT
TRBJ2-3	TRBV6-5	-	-	CASSTTWDTDTQCF	TGTGCCAGCAGTACAACGTGGGACACAGATACGCAGTGTTTT
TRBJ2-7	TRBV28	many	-	CAIAGTGAYEQYF	TGTGCCATCGCCGGGACGGGGGCCTACGAGCAGTACTTC
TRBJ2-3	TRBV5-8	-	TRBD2	CASSSGTSRRTLAQYF	TGTGCCAGCAGCTCGGGGACTAGCAGGAGGACCCTCGCGCAGTATTTT
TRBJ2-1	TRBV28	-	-	CASSFLYNEQFF	TGTGCCAGCAGTTTTTTGTACAATGAGCAGTTCTTC
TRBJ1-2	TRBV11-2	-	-	CASNLDLVGSDYTF	TGTGCCAGTAACTTAGATCTAGTAGGTTCAGACTACACCTTC
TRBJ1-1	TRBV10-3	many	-	CAISDPGESTEAFF	TGTGCCATCAGTGACCCAGGGGAGAGCACTGAAGCTTTCTTT
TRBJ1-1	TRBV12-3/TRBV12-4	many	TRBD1	CASSYLGQGAGMNTEAFF	TGTGCCAGCAGTTACTTGGGACAGGGGGCGGGGATGAACACTGAAGCTTTCTTT
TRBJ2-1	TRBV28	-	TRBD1	CASSTLRDRGHDEQFF	TGTGCCAGCAGCACCTTAAGGGACAGGGGGCACGATGAGCAGTTCTTC
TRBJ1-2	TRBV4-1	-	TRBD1	CTSSPGQALEGCTF	TGCACCAGCAGCCCGGGACAGGCCCTGGAGGGCTGCACCTTC
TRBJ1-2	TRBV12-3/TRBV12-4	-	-	CVSSFSQVGALNYGYTF	TGTGTCAGCAGTTTTAGTCAGGTGGGGGCCCTGAACTATGGCTACACCTTC
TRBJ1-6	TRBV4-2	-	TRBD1	CVSSIVRGPVHNSPLHF	TGTGTCAGCAGCATAGTCAGGGGGCCTGTCCATAATTCACCGCTCCACTTT
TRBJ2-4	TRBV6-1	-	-	CTSAEGTLLAKNIQYF	TGTACCAGCGCCGAAGGGACTCTCTTAGCCAAAAACATTCAGTACTTC
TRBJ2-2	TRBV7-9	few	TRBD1	CASSLHHGDRANTGELVF	TGTGCCAGCAGCTTACACCACGGGGACAGAGCGAACACCGGGGAGCTGGTTTTT
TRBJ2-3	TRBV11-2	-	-	CASSFSIRGATVTQYF	TGTGCCAGTAGCTTCTCCATCCGGGGGGCCACGGTTACGCAGTATTTT
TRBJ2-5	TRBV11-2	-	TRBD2	CASSPPRLAGRESQYF	TGTGCCAGCTCCCCACCCAGGCTAGCGGGAAGAGAGAGCCAGTACTTC
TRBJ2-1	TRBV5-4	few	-	CASSREEGAYNEQFF	TGTGCCAGCAGCCGGGAGGAGGGGGCCTACAATGAGCAGTTCTTC
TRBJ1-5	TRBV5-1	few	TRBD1	CASSLGDSPNQPQHF	TGCGCCAGCAGCTTGGGGGACAGTCCCAATCAGCCCCAGCATTTT
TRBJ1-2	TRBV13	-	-	CASTIVGSGYGYTF	TGTGCCAGCACCATAGTGGGCTCCGGCTATGGCTACACCTTC
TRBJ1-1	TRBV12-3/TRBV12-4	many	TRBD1	CASSTGQGADWSFRAFF	TGTGCCAGCAGCACAGGACAGGGGGCCGACTGGTCTTTTCGAGCTTTCTTT
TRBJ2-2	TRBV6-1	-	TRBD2	CASTLGLAGGRTRELFF	TGTGCCAGCACACTGGGACTAGCGGGAGGTAGGACCAGGGAGCTGTTTTTT
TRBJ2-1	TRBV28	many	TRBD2	CASSLRGLAGGHEQFF	TGTGCCAGCAGTTTAAGAGGCCTAGCGGGAGGCCATGAGCAGTTCTTC
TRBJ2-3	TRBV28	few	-	CASSPQITDTQYF	TGTGCCAGCAGTCCTCAGATCACAGATACGCAGTATTTT
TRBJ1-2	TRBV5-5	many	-	CASSLGSYGYTF	TGTGCCAGCAGCTTGGGAAGCTATGGCTACACCTTC
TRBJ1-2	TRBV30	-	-	CARKPGQHTGDGYTF	TGTGCCCGGAAACCCGGACAGCACACGGGCGATGGCTACACCTTC
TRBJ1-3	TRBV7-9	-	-	CASSPRAAAAGNTIYF	TGTGCCAGCAGCCCGAGGGCCGCAGCCGCCGGAAACACCATATATTTT
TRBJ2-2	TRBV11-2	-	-	CASSARQGGTGKLFF	TGTGCCAGCAGCGCCCGACAGGGAGGGACCGGGAAACTGTTTTTT
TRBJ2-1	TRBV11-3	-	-	CASNLTPTEQFF	TGTGCCAGCAACTTAACCCCAACTGAGCAGTTCTTC
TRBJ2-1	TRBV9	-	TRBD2	CASSVGLAGGEQFF	TGTGCCAGCAGCGTAGGCCTAGCGGGGGGTGAGCAGTTCTTC
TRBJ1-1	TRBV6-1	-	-	CASSELSTEASF	TGTGCCAGTAGTGAACTGTCGACTGAAGCTTCCTTT
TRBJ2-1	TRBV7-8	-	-	CVSSLILGCNEQFF	TGTGTCAGCAGCTTAATCCTGGGCTGCAATGAGCAGTTCTTC
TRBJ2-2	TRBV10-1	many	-	CASRMDPNTGELFF	TGCGCCAGCAGAATGGATCCTAACACCGGGGAGCTGTTTTTT
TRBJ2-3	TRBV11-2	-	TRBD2	CAYSLTGGTDTQYF	TGTGCCTACAGCTTAACGGGGGGGACAGATACGCAGTATTTT
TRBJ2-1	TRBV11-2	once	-	CASSVGLVAGGPNEQFF	TGTGCCAGCAGCGTAGGTCTGGTAGCAGGAGGGCCAAATGAGCAGTTCTTC
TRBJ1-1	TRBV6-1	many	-	CASSEVRSITEAFF	TGTGCCAGCAGTGAAGTTAGGAGTATCACTGAAGCTTTCTTT
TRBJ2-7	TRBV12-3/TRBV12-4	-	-	CASTNRTHHEQYF	TGTGCCAGCACTAACCGGACCCACCACGAGCAGTACTTC
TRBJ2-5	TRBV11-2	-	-	CASSLGSPGSGTQYF	TGTGCCAGTAGCTTGGGTTCCCCGGGCTCGGGGACCCAGTACTTC
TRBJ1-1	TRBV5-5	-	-	CAGILEGAARLNTEAFF	TGTGCCGGCATCTTGGAAGGAGCAGCCAGGTTGAACACTGAAGCTTTCTTT
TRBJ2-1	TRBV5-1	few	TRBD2	CASSLVDLAGGPGKNEQFF	TGCGCCAGCAGCTTGGTGGACCTAGCGGGAGGCCCAGGTAAGAATGAGCAGTTCTTC
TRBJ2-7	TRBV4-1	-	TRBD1	CASSHPRTGFYEQYF	TGTGCCAGCAGCCACCCCAGGACAGGGTTCTACGAGCAGTACTTC
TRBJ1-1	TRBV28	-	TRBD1	CASRFTGGRTEAFF	TGTGCCAGCAGGTTCACAGGGGGCCGGACTGAAGCTTTCTTT
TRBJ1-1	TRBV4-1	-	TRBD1	CSGSQDRQGAFAGHTEAFF	TGCTCCGGCAGCCAAGATAGACAGGGGGCCTTCGCGGGCCACACTGAAGCTTTCTTT